This T cell receptor (beta chain) was identified in a study of CD8 T cells in Susac syndrome. V lost 4 bases to trimming and J lost 0 bases, with 16 bases between them. The CDR3 runs 16 residues. Germline V gene sequence: CDR1 LGHDT, CDR2 YNNKEL (reference sequence). Reverse transcription of about 0.5 to 1 ug RNA used random hexamers. TCR beta CDR3 was amplified by immunoSEQ covering 54 Vbeta and 13 Jbeta. A single record per CDR3 protein comes from TCRdb applying MiXCR to the immunoSEQ multiplex PCR reads. The sample records approximately 120,000 distinct CDR3 sequences, 85% to 95% being singletons. The material sequenced was CD4+ T cells from PBMCs. This receptor was obtained from a human donor in good health. V usage is TRBV3-1 and J usage is TRBJ2-7, with D perhaps being TRBD1 or TRBD2 (5 bases each). The CDR3 loop reads CASSPSGTIPSYEQYF. DNA for the CDR3: TGTGCCAGCAGCCCGTCGGGGACCATCCCCTCCTACGAGCAGTACTTC.